The next 9 T cell receptor beta chains were all read from a single sample in a study of T cell repertoires in cytomegalovirus infection (dated by TCRdb to between 2017 and 2020). Instrument on record: Illumina HiSeq 1500. TCRdb ran its own pipeline on the public reads, namely fastp trimming at Q25 and MiXCR clone calling, and kept in-frame beta chains. CDR3 protein sequences are deduplicated, and each keeps its most common genes and DNA. The table for this sample lists 680,000 or so distinct CDR3 sequences; about 33% of them were counted only once. Roughly 18% of the sample comes from the top ten. Their antigens remain unidentified. In light of the paper, this sample's treatment or condition label describes: in vitro stimulation with specific CMV peptide epitopes to enrich CMV-specific T cells. Sequenced material: cultured PBMCs, taken from culture after CMV antigen stimulation. These receptors all come from a human donor in good health (CMV status not recorded). Some clones in this sample may be carry-over from other donors' samples.

The CDR3 protein is CASSSKRLAGNGELFF. The CDR3 DNA sequence: TGTGCCAGCAGCTCAAAGAGACTAGCGGGAAACGGGGAGCTGTTTTTT. The chain employs TRBV7-6 and TRBJ2-2; TRBD2 matches 11 bases. Germline CDR1 SGHVS, CDR2 FNYEAQ. The V segment lost 4 bases and the J segment 7 bases; nucleotides outside the gene matches: 8. The CDR3 is 16 residues long. Full variable domain (rest looked up from reference TRBV7-6 and TRBJ2-2): GAGVSQSPRYKVTKRGQDVALRCDPISGHVSLYWYRQALGQGPEFLTYFNYEAQQDKSGLPNDRFSAERPEGSISTLTIQRTEQRDSAMYRCASSSKRLAGNGELFFGEGSRLTVL.

This clonotype has more than one count but fewer than ten. This CDR3 is CASRRRSADTDTQYF. The CDR3 DNA sequence: TGTGCCAGTAGACGTAGGAGTGCGGACACAGATACGCAGTATTTT. The chain combines TRBV19 with TRBJ2-3; no clear D gene. The V end was cut by 6 bases, the J end by 2 bases, with 15 bases between. CDR1 LNHDA and CDR2 SQIVND come from the germline V gene (reference sequence). The length of the CDR3 is 15 residues.

The chain is built from TRBV27 and TRBJ2-5, with D hard to call. The germline CDR1 and CDR2 sequences are MNHEY and SMNVEV (reference sequence). Trimming took off 10 bases at V and 5 bases at J, with 14 bases between the two ends. The CDR3 is 12 residues long. The CDR3 DNA is TGTGCCACCGGACCGTCCGGGGAGACCCAGTACTTC. This gives the protein CATGPSGETQYF.

The chain combines TRBV18 with TRBJ1-2; D ambiguous. The V and J ends lost 1 base and 5 bases respectively, with 11 bases between them. Germline V gene data show CDR1 as KGHSH and CDR2 as LQKENI. CDR3 length: 14 amino acids. CDR3 loop: CASSPLAISYGYTF. In DNA form, the CDR3 reads TGTGCCAGCTCACCACTAGCTATATCGTATGGCTACACCTTC.

The rearrangement uses TRBV15 and TRBJ1-4; 8 bases are shared with TRBD1. Germline V gene sequence: CDR1 LNHNV, CDR2 YYDKDF (reference sequence). The CDR3 extends over 18 amino acids. After removal of 1 base from V and 3 bases from J, the junction contained 10 bases not matched to a gene. The CDR3 is CATSRGTVTGGSNEKLFF. For the CDR3, the DNA is TGTGCCACCAGCAGAGGAACCGTTACAGGGGGATCTAATGAAAAACTGTTTTTT.

This clonotype was detected only a few times. The gene calls are TRBV10-3 and TRBJ2-2; D possibly matches TRBD1 or TRBD2 (5 bases each). The germline CDR1 and CDR2 sequences are ENHRY and SYGVKD. The CDR3 spans 14 residues. V dropped 4 bases and J dropped 5 bases, with 11 bases sitting between them. The CDR3 nucleotides read TGTGCCATCAGTGGGGTCAGGGAGACCGGGGAGCTGTTTTTT. Protein: CAISGVRETGELFF.

The chain combines TRBV4-1 with TRBJ2-2, with D tentatively TRBD1 or TRBD2 (5 bases each). V lost 4 bases, J lost 0 bases, and 12 bases lay in between. This CDR3 spans 16 amino acids. Germline CDR1 and CDR2: MGHRA and YSYEKL. CDR3 in amino acids: CASSRSGTSNTGELFF. The CDR3 DNA reads TGCGCCAGCAGCCGATCCGGGACGTCGAACACCGGGGAGCTGTTTTTT.

The table lists this clonotype with a few counts. The chain employs TRBV20-1 and TRBJ1-1; D may be TRBD1 (5 bases). The CDR3 is 13 residues long. Between the trimmed V and J ends, which lost 0 bases and 8 bases, there was a span of 13 bases. CDR1 is DFQATT, CDR2 SNEGSKA, per germline (reference sequence). CDR3 region: CSARDILREEAFF. The CDR3, as DNA: TGCAGTGCTAGAGACATTCTCAGGGAGGAAGCTTTCTTT.

This clonotype was seen repeatedly, ten times or more. The gene calls are TRBV7-2 and TRBJ1-1; 7 bases fit TRBD1. This CDR3 has 15 residues. Germline CDR1 and CDR2: SGHTA and FQGNSA. Trimming took 5 bases from V and 1 from J; bases not matched to a gene: 7. The CDR3 DNA is TGTGCCAGCAGCCCAGCTGGACAGGCGAACACTGAAGCTTTCTTT. Its protein product is CASSPAGQANTEAFF.